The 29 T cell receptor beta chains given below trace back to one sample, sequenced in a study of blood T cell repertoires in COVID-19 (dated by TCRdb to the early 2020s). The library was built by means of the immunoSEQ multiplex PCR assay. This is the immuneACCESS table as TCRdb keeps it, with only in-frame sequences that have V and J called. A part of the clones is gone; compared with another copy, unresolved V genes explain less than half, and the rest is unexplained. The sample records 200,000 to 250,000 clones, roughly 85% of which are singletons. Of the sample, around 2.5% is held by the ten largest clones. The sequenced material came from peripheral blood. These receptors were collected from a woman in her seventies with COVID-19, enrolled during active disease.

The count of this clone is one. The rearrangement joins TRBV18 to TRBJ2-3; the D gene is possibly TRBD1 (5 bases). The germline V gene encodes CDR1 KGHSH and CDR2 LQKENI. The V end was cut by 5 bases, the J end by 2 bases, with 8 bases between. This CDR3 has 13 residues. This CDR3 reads CASSGQDTDTQYF. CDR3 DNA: TGTGCCAGCTCAGGACAAGACACAGATACGCAGTATTTT.

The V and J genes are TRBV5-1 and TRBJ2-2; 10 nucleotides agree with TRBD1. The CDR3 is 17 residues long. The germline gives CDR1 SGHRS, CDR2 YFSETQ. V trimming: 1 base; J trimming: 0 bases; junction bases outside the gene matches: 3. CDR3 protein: CASSLPGQGANTGELFF. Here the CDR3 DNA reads TGCGCCAGCAGCTTGCCTGGACAGGGGGCGAACACCGGGGAGCTGTTTTTT.

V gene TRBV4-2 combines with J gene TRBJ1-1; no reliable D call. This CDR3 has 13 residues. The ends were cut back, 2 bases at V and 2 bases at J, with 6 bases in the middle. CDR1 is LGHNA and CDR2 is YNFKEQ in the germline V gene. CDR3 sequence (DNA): TGTGCCAGCAGCCAACGGGGAAACACTGAAGCTTTCTTT. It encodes CASSQRGNTEAFF.

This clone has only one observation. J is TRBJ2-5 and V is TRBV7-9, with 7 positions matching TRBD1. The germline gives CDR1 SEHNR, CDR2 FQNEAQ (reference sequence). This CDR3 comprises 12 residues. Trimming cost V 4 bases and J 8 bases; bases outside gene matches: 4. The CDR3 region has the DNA TGTGCCAGCAGCTCCGGGGACAGCACCCAGTACTTC. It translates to CASSSGDSTQYF.

The CDR3: CASSVRSAGHSTDTQYF. Here the CDR3 DNA reads TGTGCCAGCAGCGTACGGTCTGCGGGTCATAGCACAGATACGCAGTATTTT. The chain joins TRBV9 to TRBJ2-3, with D possibly being TRBD2 (5 bases). Germline CDR1 and CDR2: SGDLS and YYNGEE. Trimming took 1 base from V and 0 from J, leaving 15 bases between them. The CDR3 contains 17 residues.

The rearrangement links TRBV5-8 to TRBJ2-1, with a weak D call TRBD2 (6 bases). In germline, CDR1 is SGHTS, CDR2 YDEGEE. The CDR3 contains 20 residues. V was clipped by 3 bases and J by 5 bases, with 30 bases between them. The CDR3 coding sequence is TGTGCCAGCAGCTGGGGATTGGTCGGGAGCCGATTCGACCTCGACAATGAGCAGTTCTTC. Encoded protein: CASSWGLVGSRFDLDNEQFF.

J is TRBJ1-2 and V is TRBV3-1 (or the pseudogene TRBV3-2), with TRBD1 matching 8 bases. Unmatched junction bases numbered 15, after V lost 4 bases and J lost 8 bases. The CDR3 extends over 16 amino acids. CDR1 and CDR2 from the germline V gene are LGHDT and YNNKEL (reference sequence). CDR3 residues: CASSLKTPGGAGGYTF. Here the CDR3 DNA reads TGTGCCAGCAGCCTTAAAACCCCAGGGGGCGCGGGAGGCTACACCTTC.

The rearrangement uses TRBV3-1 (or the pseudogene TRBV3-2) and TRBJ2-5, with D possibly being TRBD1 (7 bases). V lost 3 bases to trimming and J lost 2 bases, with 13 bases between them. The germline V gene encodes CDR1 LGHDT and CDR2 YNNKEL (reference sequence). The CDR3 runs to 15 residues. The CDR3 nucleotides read TGTGCCAGCAGCCAGTCAGGGGGGAGGCAAGAGACCCAGTACTTC. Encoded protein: CASSQSGGRQETQYF.

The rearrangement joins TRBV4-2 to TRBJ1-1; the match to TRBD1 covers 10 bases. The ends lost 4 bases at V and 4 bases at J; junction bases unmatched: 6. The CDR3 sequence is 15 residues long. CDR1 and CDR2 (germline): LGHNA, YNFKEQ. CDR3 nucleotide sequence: TGTGCCAGCAGCCGGCCCAGGACAGGGGGCACTGAAGCTTTCTTT. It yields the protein CASSRPRTGGTEAFF.

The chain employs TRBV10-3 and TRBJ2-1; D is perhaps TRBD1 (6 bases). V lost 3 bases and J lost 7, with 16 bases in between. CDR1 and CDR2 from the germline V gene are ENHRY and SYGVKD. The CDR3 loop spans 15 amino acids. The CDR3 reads CAISDGTGQRNEQFF. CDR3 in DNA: TGTGCCATCAGTGATGGGACGGGACAAAGGAATGAGCAGTTCTTC.

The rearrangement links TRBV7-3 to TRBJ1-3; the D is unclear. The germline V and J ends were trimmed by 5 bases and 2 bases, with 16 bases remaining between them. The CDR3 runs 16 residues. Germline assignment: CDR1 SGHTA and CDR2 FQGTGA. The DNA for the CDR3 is TGTGCCAGCAGCCTCTCTCCTTTTGAGGCTGGAAACACCATATATTTT. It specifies CASSLSPFEAGNTIYF.

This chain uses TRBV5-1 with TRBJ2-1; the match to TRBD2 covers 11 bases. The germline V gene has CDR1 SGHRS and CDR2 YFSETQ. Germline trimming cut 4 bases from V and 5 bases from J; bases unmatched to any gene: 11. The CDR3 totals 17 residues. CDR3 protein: CASSPGTSGLANNEQFF. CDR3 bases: TGCGCCAGCAGCCCGGGGACTAGCGGTCTGGCAAACAATGAGCAGTTCTTC.

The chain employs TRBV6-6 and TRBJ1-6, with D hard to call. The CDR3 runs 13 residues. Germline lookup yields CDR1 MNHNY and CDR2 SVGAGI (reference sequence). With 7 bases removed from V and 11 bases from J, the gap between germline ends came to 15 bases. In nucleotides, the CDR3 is TGTGCCAGCAAAAGCTCCGGCGGAGCACCCCTCCACTTT. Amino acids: CASKSSGGAPLHF.

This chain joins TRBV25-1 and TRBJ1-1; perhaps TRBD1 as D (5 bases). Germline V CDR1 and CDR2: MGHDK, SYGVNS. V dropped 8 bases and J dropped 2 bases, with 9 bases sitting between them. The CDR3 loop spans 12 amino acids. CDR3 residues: CASEQVNTEAFF. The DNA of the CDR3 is TGTGCCAGCGAACAGGTTAACACTGAAGCTTTCTTT. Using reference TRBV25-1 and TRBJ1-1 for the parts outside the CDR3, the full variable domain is EADIYQTPRYLVIGTGKKITLECSQTMGHDKMYWYQQDPGMELHLIHYSYGVNSTEKGDLSSESTVSRIRTEHFPLTLESARPSHTSQYLCASEQVNTEAFFGQGTRLTVV.

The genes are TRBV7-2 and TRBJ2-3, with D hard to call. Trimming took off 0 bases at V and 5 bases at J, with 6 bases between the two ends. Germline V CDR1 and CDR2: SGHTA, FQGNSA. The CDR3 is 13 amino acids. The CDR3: CASSLAAKDTQYF. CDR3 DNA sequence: TGTGCCAGCAGCTTAGCTGCGAAAGATACGCAGTATTTT.

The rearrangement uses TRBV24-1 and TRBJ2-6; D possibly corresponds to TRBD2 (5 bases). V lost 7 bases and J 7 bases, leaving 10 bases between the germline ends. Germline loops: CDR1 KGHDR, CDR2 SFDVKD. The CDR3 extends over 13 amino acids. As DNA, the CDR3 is TGTGCCACCAGCCACCGGACTGCCAACGTCCTGACTTTC. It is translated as CATSHRTANVLTF.

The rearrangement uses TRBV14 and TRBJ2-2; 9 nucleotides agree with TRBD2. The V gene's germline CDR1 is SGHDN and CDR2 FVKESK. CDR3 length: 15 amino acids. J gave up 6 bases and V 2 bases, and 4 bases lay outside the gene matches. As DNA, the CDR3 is TGTGCCAGCAGCCAAATGCGGGAGGGCCCCGGGGAGCTGTTTTTT. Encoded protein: CASSQMREGPGELFF.

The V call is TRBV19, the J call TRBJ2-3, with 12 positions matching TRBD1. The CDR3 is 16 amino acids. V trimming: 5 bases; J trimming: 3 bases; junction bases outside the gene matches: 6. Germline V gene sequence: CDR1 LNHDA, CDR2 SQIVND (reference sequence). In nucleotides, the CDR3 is TGTGCCAGTAGTGCACCGGGACAGGGGGCAACAGATACGCAGTATTTT. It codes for CASSAPGQGATDTQYF. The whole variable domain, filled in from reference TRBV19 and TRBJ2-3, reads DGGITQSPKYLFRKEGQNVTLSCEQNLNHDAMYWYRQDPGQGLRLIYYSQIVNDFQKGDIAEGYSVSREKKESFPLTVTSAQKNPTAFYLCASSAPGQGATDTQYFGPGTRLTVL.

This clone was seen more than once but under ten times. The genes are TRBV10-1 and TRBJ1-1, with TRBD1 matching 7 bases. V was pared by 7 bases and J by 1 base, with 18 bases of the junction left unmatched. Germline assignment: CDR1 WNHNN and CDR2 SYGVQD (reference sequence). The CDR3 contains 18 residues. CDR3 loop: CASTALRDRALRNTEAFF. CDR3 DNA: TGCGCCAGCACCGCTTTACGAGACAGGGCTTTGAGGAACACTGAAGCTTTCTTT.

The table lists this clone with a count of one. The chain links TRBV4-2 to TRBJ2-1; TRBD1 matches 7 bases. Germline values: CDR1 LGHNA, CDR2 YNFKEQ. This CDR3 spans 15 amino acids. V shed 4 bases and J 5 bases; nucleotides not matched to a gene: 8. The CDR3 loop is CASSLVGTDNNEQFF. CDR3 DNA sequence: TGTGCCAGCAGCCTCGTGGGGACAGACAACAATGAGCAGTTCTTC.

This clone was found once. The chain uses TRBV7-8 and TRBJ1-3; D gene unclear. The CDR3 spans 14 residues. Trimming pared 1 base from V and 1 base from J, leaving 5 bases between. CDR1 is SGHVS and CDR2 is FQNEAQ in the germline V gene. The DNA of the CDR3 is TGTGCCAGCAGCTTAGGAGGATCTGGAAACACCATATATTTT. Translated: CASSLGGSGNTIYF.

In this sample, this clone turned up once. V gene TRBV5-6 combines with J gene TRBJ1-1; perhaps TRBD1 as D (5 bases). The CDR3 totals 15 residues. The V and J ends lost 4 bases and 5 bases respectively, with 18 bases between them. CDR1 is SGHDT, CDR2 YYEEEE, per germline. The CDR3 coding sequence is TGTGCCAGCAGCGGGCGAAGGGGTATGGGAACTGAAGCTTTCTTT. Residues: CASSGRRGMGTEAFF.

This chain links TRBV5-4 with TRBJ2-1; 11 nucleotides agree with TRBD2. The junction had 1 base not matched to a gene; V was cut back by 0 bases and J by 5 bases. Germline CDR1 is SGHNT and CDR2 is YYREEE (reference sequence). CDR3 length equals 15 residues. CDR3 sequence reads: CASSLGLAGNNEQFF. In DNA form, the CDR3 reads TGTGCCAGCAGCTTGGGACTAGCGGGGAACAATGAGCAGTTCTTC.

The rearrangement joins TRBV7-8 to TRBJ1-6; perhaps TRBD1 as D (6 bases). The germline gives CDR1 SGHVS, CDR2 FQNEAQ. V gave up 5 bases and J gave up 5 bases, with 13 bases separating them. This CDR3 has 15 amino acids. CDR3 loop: CASSPIRQDNSPLHF. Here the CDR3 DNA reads TGTGCCAGCAGCCCTATAAGACAGGATAATTCACCCCTCCACTTT.

The CDR3 nucleotides read TGTGCCAGCGGGCAGTCTAACTATGGCTACACCTTC. It encodes CASGQSNYGYTF. This chain uses TRBV7-9 with TRBJ1-2; D gene ambiguous. The V gene lost 8 bases and the J gene lost 0 bases, with 7 bases spanning the gap. The CDR3 totals 12 residues. In germline, CDR1 is SEHNR, CDR2 FQNEAQ (reference sequence).

CDR3 in amino acids: CASSPPGVGEAFF. The CDR3 coding sequence is TGTGCCAGCAGCCCTCCAGGGGTAGGTGAAGCTTTCTTT. The V gene is TRBV9, the J gene TRBJ1-1; D is possibly TRBD1 (6 bases). CDR3 length: 13 residues. V was cut by 4 bases and J by 7 bases, with 14 bases left in between. Germline V gene sequence: CDR1 SGDLS, CDR2 YYNGEE.

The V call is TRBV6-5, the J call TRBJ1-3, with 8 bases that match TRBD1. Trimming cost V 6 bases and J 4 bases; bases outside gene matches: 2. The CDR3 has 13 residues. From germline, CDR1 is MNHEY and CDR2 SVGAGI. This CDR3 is CASRTGAGNTIYF. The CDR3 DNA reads TGTGCCAGCAGGACAGGGGCAGGAAACACCATATATTTT.

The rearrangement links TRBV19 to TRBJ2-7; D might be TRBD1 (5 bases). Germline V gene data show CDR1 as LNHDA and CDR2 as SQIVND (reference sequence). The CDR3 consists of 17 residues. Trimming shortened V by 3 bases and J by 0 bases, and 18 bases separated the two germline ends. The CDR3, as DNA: TGTGCCAGTAGTATGGAAGTAGGGGATACTTACTCCTACGAGCAGTACTTC. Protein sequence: CASSMEVGDTYSYEQYF.

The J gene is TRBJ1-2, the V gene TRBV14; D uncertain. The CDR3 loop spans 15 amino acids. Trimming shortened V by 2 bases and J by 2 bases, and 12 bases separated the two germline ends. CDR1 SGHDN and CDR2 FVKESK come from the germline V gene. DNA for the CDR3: TGTGCCAGCAGCCAAAACGGGAGACGGAACTATGGCTACACCTTC. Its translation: CASSQNGRRNYGYTF.